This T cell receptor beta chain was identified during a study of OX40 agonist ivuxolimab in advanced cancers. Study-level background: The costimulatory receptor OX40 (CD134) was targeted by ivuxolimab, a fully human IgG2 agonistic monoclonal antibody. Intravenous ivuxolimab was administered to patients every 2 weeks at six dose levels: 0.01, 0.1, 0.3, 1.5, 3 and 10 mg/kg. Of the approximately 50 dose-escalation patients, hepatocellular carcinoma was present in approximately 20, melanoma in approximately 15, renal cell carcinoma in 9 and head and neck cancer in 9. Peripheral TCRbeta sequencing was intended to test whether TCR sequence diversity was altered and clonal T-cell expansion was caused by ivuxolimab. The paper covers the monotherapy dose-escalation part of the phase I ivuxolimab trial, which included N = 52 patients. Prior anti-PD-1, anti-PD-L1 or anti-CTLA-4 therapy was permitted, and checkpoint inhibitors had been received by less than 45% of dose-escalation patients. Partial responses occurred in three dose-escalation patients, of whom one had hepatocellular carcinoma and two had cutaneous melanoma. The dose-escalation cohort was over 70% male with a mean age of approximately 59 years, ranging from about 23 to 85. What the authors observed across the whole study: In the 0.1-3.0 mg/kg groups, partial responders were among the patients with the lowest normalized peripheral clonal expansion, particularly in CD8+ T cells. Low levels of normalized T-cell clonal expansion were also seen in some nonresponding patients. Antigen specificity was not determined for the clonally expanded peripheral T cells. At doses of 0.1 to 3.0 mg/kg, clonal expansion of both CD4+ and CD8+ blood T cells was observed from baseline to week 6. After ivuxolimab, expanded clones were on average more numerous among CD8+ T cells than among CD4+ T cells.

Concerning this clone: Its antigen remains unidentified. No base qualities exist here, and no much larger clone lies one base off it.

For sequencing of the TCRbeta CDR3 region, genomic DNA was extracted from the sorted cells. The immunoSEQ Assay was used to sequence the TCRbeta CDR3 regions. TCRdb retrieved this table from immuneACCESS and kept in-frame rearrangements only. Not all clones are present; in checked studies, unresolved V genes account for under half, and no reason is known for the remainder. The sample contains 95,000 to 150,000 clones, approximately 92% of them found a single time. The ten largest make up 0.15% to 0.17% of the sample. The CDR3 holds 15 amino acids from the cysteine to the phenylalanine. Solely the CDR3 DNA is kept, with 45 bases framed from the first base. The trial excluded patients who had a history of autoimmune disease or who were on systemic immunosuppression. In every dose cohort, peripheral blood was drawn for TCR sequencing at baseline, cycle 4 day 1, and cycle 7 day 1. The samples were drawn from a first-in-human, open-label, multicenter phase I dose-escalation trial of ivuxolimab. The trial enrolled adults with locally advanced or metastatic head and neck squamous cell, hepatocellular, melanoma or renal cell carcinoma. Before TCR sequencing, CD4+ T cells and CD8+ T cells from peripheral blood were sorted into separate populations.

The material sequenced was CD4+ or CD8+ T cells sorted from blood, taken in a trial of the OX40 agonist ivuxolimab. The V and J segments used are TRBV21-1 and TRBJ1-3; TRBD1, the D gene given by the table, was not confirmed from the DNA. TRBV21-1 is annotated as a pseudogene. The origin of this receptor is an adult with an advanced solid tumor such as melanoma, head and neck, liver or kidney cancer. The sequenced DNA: TGTGCCAGCAGCAAAGGCCCAGGGCATGGAAACACCATATATTTT. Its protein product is CASSKGPGHGNTIYF.